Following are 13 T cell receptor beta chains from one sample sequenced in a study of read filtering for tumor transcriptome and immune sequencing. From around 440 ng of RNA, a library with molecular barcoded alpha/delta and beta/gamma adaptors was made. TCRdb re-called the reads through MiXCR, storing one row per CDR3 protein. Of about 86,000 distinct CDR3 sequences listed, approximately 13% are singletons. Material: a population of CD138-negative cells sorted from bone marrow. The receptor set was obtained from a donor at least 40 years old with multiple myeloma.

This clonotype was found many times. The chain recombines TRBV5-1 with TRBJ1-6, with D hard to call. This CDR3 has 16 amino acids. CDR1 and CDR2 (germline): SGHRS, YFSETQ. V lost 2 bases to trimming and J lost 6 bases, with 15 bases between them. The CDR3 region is CASSLMAERINSPLHF. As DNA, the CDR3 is TGCGCCAGCAGCTTAATGGCAGAACGCATTAATTCACCCCTCCACTTT.

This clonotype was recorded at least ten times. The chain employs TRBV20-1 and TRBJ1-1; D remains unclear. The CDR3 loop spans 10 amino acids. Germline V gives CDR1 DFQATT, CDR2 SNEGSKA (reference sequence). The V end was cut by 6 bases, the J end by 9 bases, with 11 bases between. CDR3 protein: CSALAGKAFF. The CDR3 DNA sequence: TGCAGTGCCCTGGCGGGGAAAGCTTTCTTT.

The CDR3 region is CASSLKGLAGVKTYNEQFF. The CDR3 nucleotides read TGTGCCAGCAGCTTAAAAGGGCTAGCGGGAGTGAAAACCTACAATGAGCAGTTCTTC. This sequence joins TRBV7-8 and TRBJ2-1; 10 positions match TRBD2. There are 19 residues in the CDR3. Trimming removed 2 bases from V and 2 bases from J; junction bases left unmatched: 12. Germline values: CDR1 SGHVS, CDR2 FQNEAQ.

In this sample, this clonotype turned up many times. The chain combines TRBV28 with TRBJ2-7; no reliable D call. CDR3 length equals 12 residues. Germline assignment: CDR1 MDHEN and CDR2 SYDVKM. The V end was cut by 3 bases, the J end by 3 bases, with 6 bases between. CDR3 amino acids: CASSLSRYEQYF. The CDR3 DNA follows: TGTGCCAGCAGTTTGAGCCGCTACGAGCAGTACTTC.

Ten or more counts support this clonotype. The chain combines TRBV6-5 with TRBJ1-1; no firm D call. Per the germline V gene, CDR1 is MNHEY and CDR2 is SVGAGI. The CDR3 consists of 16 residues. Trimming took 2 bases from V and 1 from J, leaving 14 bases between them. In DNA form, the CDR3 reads TGTGCCAGCAGTTACGAGGGTACCGCCACGAACACTGAAGCTTTCTTT. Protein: CASSYEGTATNTEAFF.

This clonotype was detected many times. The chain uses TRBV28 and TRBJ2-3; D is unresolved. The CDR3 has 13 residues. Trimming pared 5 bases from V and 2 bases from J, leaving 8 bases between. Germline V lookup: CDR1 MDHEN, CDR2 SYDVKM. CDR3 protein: CASSPPSTDTQYF. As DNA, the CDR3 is TGTGCCAGCAGTCCTCCTTCCACAGATACGCAGTATTTT.

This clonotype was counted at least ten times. CDR3 nucleotides: TGTGCCAGCAGTTTCATGGGGACCGGGGAGCTGTTTTTT. Translated, it gives CASSFMGTGELFF. The chain links TRBV12-3 or TRBV12-4 to TRBJ2-2; D is uncertain. The CDR3 is 13 residues long. The ends were cut back, 3 bases at V and 5 bases at J, with 7 bases in the middle.

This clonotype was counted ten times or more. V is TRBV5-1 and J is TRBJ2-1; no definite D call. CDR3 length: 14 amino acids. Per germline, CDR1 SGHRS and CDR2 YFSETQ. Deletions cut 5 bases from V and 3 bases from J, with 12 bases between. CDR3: CASRWGGSYNEQFF. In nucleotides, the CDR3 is TGCGCCAGCAGATGGGGTGGCAGCTACAATGAGCAGTTCTTC.

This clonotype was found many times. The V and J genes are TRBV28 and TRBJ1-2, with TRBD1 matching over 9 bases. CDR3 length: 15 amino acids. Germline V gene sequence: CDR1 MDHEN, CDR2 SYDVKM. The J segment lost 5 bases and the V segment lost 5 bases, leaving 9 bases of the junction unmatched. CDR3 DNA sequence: TGTGCCAGCAGTAGAGGGACAGGGCCGCCTTATGGCTACACCTTC. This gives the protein CASSRGTGPPYGYTF.

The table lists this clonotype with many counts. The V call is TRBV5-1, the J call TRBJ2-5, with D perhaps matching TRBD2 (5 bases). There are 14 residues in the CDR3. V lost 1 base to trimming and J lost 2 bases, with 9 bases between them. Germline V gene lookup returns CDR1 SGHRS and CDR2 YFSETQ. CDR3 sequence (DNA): TGCGCCAGCAGCTTGATCGGGGAACAAGAGACCCAGTACTTC. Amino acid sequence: CASSLIGEQETQYF.

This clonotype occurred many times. This CDR3 is CASSAAGPTSGTDTQYF. DNA for the CDR3: TGCGCCAGCAGCGCGGCCGGCCCGACTAGCGGCACAGATACGCAGTATTTT. The chain links TRBV5-1 to TRBJ2-3; 8 bases line up with TRBD2. After removal of 4 bases from V and 1 base from J, the junction contained 11 bases not matched to a gene. Per the germline V gene, CDR1 is SGHRS and CDR2 is YFSETQ. The CDR3 length is 17 residues.

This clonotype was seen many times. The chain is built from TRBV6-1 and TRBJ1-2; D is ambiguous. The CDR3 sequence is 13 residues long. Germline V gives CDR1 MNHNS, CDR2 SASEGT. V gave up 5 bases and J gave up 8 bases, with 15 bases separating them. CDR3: CASSPVLEDGYTF. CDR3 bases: TGTGCCAGCAGTCCTGTTTTAGAGGACGGCTACACCTTC.

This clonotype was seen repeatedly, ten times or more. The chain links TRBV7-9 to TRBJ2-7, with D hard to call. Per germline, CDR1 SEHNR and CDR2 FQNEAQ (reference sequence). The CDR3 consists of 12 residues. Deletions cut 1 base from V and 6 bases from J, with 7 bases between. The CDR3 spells CASSLGQSEQYF. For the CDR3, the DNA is TGTGCCAGCAGCTTAGGACAAAGCGAGCAGTACTTC.